Listed here is a single T cell receptor (beta chain). What it recognizes is unknown. V was clipped by 2 bases and J by 7 bases, with 14 bases between them. The CDR3 is 14 residues long. From germline, CDR1 is SGHTA and CDR2 FQGNSA. Time point given: newly diagnosed, previously untreated cHL patient sample. Magnetic negative selection of thawed PBMCs yielded the CD8+ T cells. Untreated, newly diagnosed classical Hodgkin lymphoma PBMCs served for comparison. The data stem from a study of PD-1 blockade in classical Hodgkin lymphoma. General observations from the study: As was reported, newly diagnosed patients showed lower baseline TCR diversity than healthy donors did. Possible causes of repertoire differences, disease activity or prior therapy, remain undefined.

TCRdb keeps only in-frame clones here, not all; method: immunoSEQ multiplex PCR. Seen here are roughly 21,000 clones, approximately 90% observed once, and the top ten hold roughly 7%. The sequenced sample was CD8+ T cells from blood. This sequence joins TRBV7-2 and TRBJ2-5; D uncertain. This receptor was taken from a human donor with classical Hodgkin lymphoma. The CDR3 region is CASSLIPERGTQYF. The DNA for the CDR3 is TGTGCCAGCAGCTTAATACCGGAGCGCGGGACCCAGTACTTC. Using reference TRBV7-2 and TRBJ2-5 for the parts outside the CDR3, the full variable domain is GAGVSQSPSNKVTEKGKDVELRCDPISGHTALYWYRQSLGQGLEFLIYFQGNSAPDKSGLPSDRFSAERTGGSVSTLTIQRTQQEDSAVYLCASSLIPERGTQYFGPGTRLLVL.